One and the same sample provided the 16 T cell receptor beta chains below, sequenced in a study of blood T cell repertoires in COVID-19. Assay: immunoSEQ multiplex PCR; the TCRdb copy retains only in-frame clones and omits some. The sample holds approximately 410,000 clones, 80% to 90% seen once. Sequencing used peripheral blood. These receptors came from a woman aged 30 to 39 with active or convalescent COVID-19.

The chain joins TRBV5-4 to TRBJ2-5; tentatively, D is TRBD2 (6 bases). The V end lost 4 bases, the J end lost 7 bases, and 17 bases lay between the germline ends. Per the germline V gene, CDR1 is SGHNT and CDR2 is YYREEE (reference sequence). CDR3 length: 14 amino acids. The CDR3 bases are TGTGCCAGCAGCGGCCCGACTAGTGTCGGGACCCAGTACTTC. As protein: CASSGPTSVGTQYF.

The chain recombines TRBV5-5 with TRBJ2-6; D gene unclear. CDR1 is SGHKS, CDR2 YYEKEE, per germline (reference sequence). This CDR3 has 15 residues. V was clipped by 0 bases and J by 2 bases, with 6 bases between them. DNA of the CDR3: TGTGCCAGCAGCTTGGTGGCAGCTGGGGCCAACGTCCTGACTTTC. Translating gives CASSLVAAGANVLTF.

V is TRBV6-6 and J is TRBJ1-4, with 8 nucleotides matching TRBD1. Germline V lookup: CDR1 MNHNY, CDR2 SVGAGI (reference sequence). Unmatched junction bases numbered 6, after V lost 6 bases and J lost 6 bases. This CDR3 has 14 amino acids. The CDR3 coding sequence is TGTGCCAGCAGGCAGGGGGCACGTGATGAAAAACTGTTTTTT. This codes for CASRQGARDEKLFF.

The chain links TRBV2 to TRBJ2-2; D ambiguous. V shed 10 bases and J shed 1 base, with 10 bases lying between them. The CDR3 has 13 amino acids. Germline loops: CDR1 SNHLY, CDR2 FYNNEI. This CDR3 reads CATSRGNTGELFF. The CDR3, as DNA: TGTGCCACCTCTCGAGGGAACACCGGGGAGCTGTTTTTT.

V and J are TRBV3-1 (or the pseudogene TRBV3-2) and TRBJ1-1, with D hard to call. CDR3 length: 16 residues. CDR1 and CDR2 from the germline V gene are LGHDT and YNNKEL (reference sequence). Deletions cut 0 bases from V and 5 bases from J, with 16 bases between. The CDR3 here is CASSQDLKRAWTEAFF. The DNA for the CDR3 is TGTGCCAGCAGCCAAGATCTGAAGCGGGCTTGGACTGAAGCTTTCTTT.

This clone appeared a few times. CDR3 nucleotide sequence: TGTGCCAGTAGTACATCATCAGGGGGCGCAGGGTCACCCCTCCACTTT. Its translation is CASSTSSGGAGSPLHF. The chain employs TRBV19 and TRBJ1-6; 8 bases match TRBD1. V was pared by 4 bases and J by 10 bases, with 12 bases of the junction left unmatched. Germline V gene sequence: CDR1 LNHDA, CDR2 SQIVND (reference sequence). The CDR3 length is 16 residues.

J is TRBJ1-1 and V is TRBV11-2; the match to TRBD1 covers 8 bases. Trimming removed 5 bases from V and 4 bases from J; junction bases left unmatched: 9. The germline V gene encodes CDR1 SGHAT and CDR2 FQNNGV. This CDR3 comprises 15 residues. The CDR3 DNA sequence: TGTGCCAGCAGCCAAGAAACAGGGGGAGTCACTGAAGCTTTCTTT. As protein: CASSQETGGVTEAFF. Filled out from reference TRBV11-2 and TRBJ1-1, the complete variable domain reads EAGVAQSPRYKIIEKRQSVAFWCNPISGHATLYWYQQILGQGPKLLIQFQNNGVVDDSQLPKDRFSAERLKGVDSTLKIQPAKLEDSAVYLCASSQETGGVTEAFFGQGTRLTVV.

The rearrangement links TRBV5-4 to TRBJ2-4; 7 nucleotides agree with TRBD1. After removal of 0 bases from V and 0 bases from J, the junction contained 6 bases not matched to a gene. CDR3 length equals 17 residues. Germline loops: CDR1 SGHNT, CDR2 YYREEE (reference sequence). The CDR3 DNA sequence: TGTGCCAGCAGCTTGGGGGGGACAGAGGGAGCCAAAAACATTCAGTACTTC. Translating gives CASSLGGTEGAKNIQYF.

The rearrangement joins TRBV5-4 to TRBJ2-1; TRBD2 matches at 7 bases. The J segment lost 3 bases and the V segment lost 4 bases, leaving 10 bases of the junction unmatched. CDR1 SGHNT and CDR2 YYREEE come from the germline V gene (reference sequence). The CDR3 contains 16 residues. The CDR3 DNA follows: TGTGCCAGCAGCGCTTCCTCGGCGGGAGACTACAATGAGCAGTTCTTC. This gives the protein CASSASSAGDYNEQFF.

V and J are TRBV7-9 and TRBJ2-1, with a weak D call TRBD1 (5 bases). With 4 bases removed from V and 5 bases from J, the gap between germline ends came to 9 bases. CDR1 is SEHNR and CDR2 is FQNEAQ in the germline V gene (reference sequence). The CDR3 extends over 13 amino acids. CDR3 nucleotide sequence: TGTGCCAGCAGCTCGACAGAAAACAATGAGCAGTTCTTC. Encoded protein: CASSSTENNEQFF.

Worth noting for this clone: This sample also contains other DNA sequences that code for the same CDR3. This chain links TRBV19 with TRBJ1-4; D might be TRBD1 (5 bases). Trimming took off 4 bases at V and 0 bases at J, with 9 bases between the two ends. Germline lookup yields CDR1 LNHDA and CDR2 SQIVND (reference sequence). The CDR3 extends over 15 amino acids. CDR3 sequence: CASSTGDATNEKLFF. The CDR3 coding sequence is TGTGCCAGTAGTACGGGGGATGCAACTAATGAAAAACTGTTTTTT.

The chain combines TRBV25-1 with TRBJ1-2; no definite D call. CDR1 is MGHDK, CDR2 SYGVNS, per germline. Trimming shortened V by 2 bases and J by 3 bases, and 13 bases separated the two germline ends. The CDR3 loop spans 15 amino acids. In DNA, the CDR3 is TGTGCCAGCAGTGAACCCGGGGTCGGAGACTATGGCTACACCTTC. As protein: CASSEPGVGDYGYTF.

The rearrangement uses TRBV7-8 and TRBJ1-3; no clear D. The germline V gene encodes CDR1 SGHVS and CDR2 FQNEAQ. V gave up 1 base and J gave up 0 bases, with 10 bases separating them. CDR3 length: 16 amino acids. CDR3 in DNA: TGTGCCAGCAGCTTAGTAGCCAGTCTCTCTGGAAACACCATATATTTT. This encodes CASSLVASLSGNTIYF.

The rearrangement joins TRBV15 to TRBJ1-5, with a tentative D call TRBD1 (6 bases). V was trimmed by 4 bases and J by 6 bases, leaving 13 bases between them. The germline V gene encodes CDR1 LNHNV and CDR2 YYDKDF (reference sequence). This CDR3 is 14 amino acids long. CDR3 region: CATSTMLQGQPQHF. CDR3 nucleotides: TGTGCCACCAGCACGATGCTACAGGGTCAGCCCCAGCATTTT. Full variable domain (missing parts from reference TRBV15 and TRBJ1-5): DAMVIQNPRYQVTQFGKPVTLSCSQTLNHNVMYWYQQKSSQAPKLLFHYYDKDFNNEADTPDNFQSRRPNTSFCFLDIRSPGLGDTAMYLCATSTMLQGQPQHFGDGTRLSIL.

This chain connects TRBV2 to TRBJ1-2; TRBD1 matches at 9 bases. The J segment lost 8 bases and the V segment lost 7 bases, leaving 8 bases of the junction unmatched. The CDR3 length is 13 residues. Germline V gene data show CDR1 as SNHLY and CDR2 as FYNNEI. The CDR3 sequence is CASTFGQGKGYTF. Written as DNA, the CDR3 is TGTGCCAGCACCTTCGGACAGGGGAAGGGCTACACCTTC.

V usage is TRBV4-2 and J usage is TRBJ2-7; 9 positions match TRBD1. There are 16 residues in the CDR3. Trimming took 4 bases from V and 0 from J; bases not matched to a gene: 7. The germline gives CDR1 LGHNA, CDR2 YNFKEQ. CDR3 sequence reads: CASSRWTGDSSYEQYF. CDR3 in DNA: TGTGCCAGCAGCCGTTGGACAGGGGACTCCTCCTACGAGCAGTACTTC.